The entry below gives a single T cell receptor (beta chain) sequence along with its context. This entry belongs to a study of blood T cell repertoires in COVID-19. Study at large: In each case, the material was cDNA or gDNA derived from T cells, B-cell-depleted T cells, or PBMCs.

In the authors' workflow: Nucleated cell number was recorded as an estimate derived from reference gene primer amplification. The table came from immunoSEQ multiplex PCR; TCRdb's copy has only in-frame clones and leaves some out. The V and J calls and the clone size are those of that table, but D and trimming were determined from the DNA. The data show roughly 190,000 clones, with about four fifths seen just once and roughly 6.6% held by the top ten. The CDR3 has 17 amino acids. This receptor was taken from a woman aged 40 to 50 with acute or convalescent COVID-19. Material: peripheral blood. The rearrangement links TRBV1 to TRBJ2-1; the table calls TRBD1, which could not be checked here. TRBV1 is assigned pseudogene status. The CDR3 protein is CTSSQGCRDRGRDEQFF. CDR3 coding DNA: TGCACCAGCAGCCAGGGCTGTCGGGACAGGGGGCGAGATGAGCAGTTCTTC.